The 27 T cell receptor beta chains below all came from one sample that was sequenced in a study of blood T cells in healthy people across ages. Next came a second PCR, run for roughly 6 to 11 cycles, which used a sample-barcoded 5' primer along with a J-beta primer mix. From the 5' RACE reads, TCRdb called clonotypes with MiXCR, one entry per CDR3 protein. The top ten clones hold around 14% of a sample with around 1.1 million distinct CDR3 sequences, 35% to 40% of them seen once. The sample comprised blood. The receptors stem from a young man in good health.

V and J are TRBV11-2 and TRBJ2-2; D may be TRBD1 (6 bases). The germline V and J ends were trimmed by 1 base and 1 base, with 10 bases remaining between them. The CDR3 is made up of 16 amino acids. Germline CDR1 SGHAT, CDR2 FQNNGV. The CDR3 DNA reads TGTGCCAGCAGCTTAGCGACAGGATTGAACACCGGGGAGCTGTTTTTT. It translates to CASSLATGLNTGELFF.

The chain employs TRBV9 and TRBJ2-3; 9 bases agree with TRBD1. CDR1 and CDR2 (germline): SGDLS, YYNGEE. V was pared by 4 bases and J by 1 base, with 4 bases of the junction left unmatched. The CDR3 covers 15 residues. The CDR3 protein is CASSIQGAGTDTQYF. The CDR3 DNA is TGTGCCAGCAGCATACAGGGGGCGGGCACAGATACGCAGTATTTT.

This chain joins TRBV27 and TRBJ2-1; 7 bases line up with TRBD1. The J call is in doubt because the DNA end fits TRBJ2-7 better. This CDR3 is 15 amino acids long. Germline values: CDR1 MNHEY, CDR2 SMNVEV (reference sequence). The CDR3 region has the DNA TGTGCCAGCAGTCTGAGGACAGGATCCTACAATGAGCAGTACTTC. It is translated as CASSLRTGSYNEQYF.

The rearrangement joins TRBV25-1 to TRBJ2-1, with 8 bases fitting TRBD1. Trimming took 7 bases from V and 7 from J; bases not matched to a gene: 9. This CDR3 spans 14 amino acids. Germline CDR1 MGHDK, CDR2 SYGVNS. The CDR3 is CASKWQGAWNEQFF. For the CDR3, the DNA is TGTGCCAGCAAGTGGCAGGGGGCGTGGAATGAGCAGTTCTTC.

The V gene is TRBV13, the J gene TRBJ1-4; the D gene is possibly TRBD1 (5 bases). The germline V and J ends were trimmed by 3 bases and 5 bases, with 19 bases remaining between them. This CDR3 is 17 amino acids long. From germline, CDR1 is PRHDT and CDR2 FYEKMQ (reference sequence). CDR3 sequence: CASSLERGRGTNEKLFF. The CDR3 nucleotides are TGTGCCAGCAGCTTGGAGAGGGGACGGGGGACGAATGAAAAACTGTTTTTT.

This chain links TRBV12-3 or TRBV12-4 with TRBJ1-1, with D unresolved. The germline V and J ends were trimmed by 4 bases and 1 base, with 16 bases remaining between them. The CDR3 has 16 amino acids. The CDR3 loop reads CASSSRLLTGNTEAFF. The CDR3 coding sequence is TGTGCCAGCAGTTCTCGCCTACTGACGGGGAACACTGAAGCTTTCTTT.

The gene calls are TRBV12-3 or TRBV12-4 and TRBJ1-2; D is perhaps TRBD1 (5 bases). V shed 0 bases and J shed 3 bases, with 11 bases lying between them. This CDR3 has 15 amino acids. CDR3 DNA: TGTGCCAGCAGTTTAGCGGTGGGACCGTACTATGGCTACACCTTC. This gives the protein CASSLAVGPYYGYTF.

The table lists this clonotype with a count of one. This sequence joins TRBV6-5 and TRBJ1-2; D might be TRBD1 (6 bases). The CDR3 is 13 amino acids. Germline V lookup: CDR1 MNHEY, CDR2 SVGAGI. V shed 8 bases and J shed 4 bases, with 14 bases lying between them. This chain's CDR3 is CASRGAGSYGYTF. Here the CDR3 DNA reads TGTGCCAGCCGGGGGGCAGGTTCCTATGGCTACACCTTC.

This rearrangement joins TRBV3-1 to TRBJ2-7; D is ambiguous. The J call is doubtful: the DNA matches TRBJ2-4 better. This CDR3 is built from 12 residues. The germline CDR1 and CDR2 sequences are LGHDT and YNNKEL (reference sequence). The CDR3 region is CASSQSLDIQYF. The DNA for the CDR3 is TGTGCCAGCAGCCAGAGCCTGGACATTCAGTACTTC.

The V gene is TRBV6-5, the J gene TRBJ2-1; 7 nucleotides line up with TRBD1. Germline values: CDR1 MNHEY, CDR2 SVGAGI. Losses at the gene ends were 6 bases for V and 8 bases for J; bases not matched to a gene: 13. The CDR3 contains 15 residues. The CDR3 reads CASRHRDSSADEQFF. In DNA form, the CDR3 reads TGTGCCAGCAGGCACCGGGACAGCTCTGCCGATGAGCAGTTCTTC.

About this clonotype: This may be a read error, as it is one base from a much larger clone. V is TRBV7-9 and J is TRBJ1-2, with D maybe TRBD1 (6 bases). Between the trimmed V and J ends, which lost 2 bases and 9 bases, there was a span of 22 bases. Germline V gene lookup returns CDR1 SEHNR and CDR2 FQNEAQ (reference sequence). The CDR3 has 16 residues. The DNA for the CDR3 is TGTGCCAGCAGCTTACAAGGACAGCCTCAAGGGTTTAGCTACACCTTC. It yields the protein CASSLQGQPQGFSYTF.

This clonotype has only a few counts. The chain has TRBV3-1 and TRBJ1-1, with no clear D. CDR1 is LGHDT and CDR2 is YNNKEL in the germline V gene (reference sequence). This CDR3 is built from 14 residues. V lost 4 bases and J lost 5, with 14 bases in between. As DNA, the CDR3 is TGTGCCAGCAGCCCCAGCCAAACTTTGACTGAAGCTTTCTTT. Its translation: CASSPSQTLTEAFF. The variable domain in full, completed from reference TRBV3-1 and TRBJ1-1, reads DTAVSQTPKYLVTQMGNDKSIKCEQNLGHDTMYWYKQDSKKFLKIMFSYNNKELIINETVPNRFSPKSPDKAHLNLHINSLELGDSAVYFCASSPSQTLTEAFFGQGTRLTVV.

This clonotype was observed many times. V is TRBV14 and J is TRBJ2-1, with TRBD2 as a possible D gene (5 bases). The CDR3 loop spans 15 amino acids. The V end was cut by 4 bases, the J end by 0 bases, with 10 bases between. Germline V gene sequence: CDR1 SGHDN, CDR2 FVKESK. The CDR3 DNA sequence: TGTGCCAGCAGCCCGGACTCGAGCTCCTACAATGAGCAGTTCTTC. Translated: CASSPDSSSYNEQFF.

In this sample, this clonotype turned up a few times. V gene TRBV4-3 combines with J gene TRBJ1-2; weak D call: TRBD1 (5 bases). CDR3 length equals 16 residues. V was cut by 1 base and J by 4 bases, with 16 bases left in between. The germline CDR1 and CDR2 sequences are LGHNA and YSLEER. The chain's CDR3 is CASSQAVARGGYGYTF. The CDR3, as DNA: TGCGCCAGCAGCCAAGCGGTAGCAAGGGGCGGCTATGGCTACACCTTC.

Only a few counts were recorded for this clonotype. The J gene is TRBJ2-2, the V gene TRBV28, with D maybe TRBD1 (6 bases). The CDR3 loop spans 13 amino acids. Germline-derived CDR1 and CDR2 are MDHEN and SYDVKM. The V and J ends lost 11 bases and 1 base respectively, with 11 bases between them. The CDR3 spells CAAEGENTGELFF. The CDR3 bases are TGTGCCGCCGAGGGGGAGAACACCGGGGAGCTGTTTTTT.

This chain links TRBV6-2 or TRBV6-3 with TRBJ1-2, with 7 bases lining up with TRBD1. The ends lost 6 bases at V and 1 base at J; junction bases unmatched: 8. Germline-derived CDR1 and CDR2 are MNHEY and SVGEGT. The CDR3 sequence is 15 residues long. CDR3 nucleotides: TGTGCCAGCAGAAGGGGGCCAGCCCATAACTATGGCTACACCTTC. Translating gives CASRRGPAHNYGYTF.

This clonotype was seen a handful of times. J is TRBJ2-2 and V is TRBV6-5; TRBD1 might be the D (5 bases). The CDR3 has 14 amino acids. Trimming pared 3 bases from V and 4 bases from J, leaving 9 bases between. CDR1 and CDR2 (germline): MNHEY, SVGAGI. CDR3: CASSYSQGTGELFF. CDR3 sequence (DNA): TGTGCCAGCAGTTATTCCCAGGGCACCGGGGAGCTGTTTTTT.

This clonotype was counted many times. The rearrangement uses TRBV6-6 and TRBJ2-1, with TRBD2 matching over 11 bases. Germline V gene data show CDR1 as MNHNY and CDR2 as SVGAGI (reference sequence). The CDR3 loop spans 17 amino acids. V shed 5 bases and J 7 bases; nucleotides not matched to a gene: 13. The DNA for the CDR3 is TGTGCCAGCAGTACGACTGTGGTAGCGGGGGGGCTAAATGAGCAGTTCTTC. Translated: CASSTTVVAGGLNEQFF.

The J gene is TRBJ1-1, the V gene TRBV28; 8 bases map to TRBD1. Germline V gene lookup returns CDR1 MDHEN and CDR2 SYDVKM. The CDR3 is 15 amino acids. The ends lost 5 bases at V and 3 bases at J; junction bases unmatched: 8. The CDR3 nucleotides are TGTGCCAGCAGTCCTCCCTCGGGACAGGACACTGAAGCTTTCTTT. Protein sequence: CASSPPSGQDTEAFF.

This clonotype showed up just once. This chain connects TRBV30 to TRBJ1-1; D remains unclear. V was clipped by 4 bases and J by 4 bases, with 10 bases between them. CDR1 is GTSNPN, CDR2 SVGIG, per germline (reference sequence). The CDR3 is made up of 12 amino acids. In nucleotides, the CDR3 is TGTGCCTGGATGAGGACGGTCACTGAAGCTTTCTTT. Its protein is CAWMRTVTEAFF. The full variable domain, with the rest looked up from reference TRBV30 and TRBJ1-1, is SQTIHQWPATLVQPVGSPLSLECTVEGTSNPNLYWYRQAAGRGLQLLFYSVGIGQISSEVPQNLSASRPQDRQFILSSKKLLLSDSGFYLCAWMRTVTEAFFGQGTRLTVV.

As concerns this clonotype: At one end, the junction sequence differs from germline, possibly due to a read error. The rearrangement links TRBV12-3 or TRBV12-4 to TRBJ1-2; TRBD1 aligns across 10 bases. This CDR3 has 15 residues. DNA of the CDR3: TGTGCCAGCAGTCTTCGACAGGGGGCTAGGTATGGCCACACCTTC. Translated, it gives CASSLRQGARYGHTF.

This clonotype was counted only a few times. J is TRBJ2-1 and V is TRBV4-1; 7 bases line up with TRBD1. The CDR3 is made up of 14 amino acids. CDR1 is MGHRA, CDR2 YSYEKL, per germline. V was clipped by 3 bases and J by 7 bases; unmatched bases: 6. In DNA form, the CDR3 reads TGCGCCAGCAGCCAGACCGACAGGGTGAATGAGCAGTTCTTC. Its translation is CASSQTDRVNEQFF.

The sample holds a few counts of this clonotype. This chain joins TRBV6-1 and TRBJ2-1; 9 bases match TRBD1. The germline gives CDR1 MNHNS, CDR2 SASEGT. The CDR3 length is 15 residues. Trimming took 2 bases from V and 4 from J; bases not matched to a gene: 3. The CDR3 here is CASSEWDREYNEQFF. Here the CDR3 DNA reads TGTGCCAGCAGTGAATGGGACAGGGAATACAATGAGCAGTTCTTC.

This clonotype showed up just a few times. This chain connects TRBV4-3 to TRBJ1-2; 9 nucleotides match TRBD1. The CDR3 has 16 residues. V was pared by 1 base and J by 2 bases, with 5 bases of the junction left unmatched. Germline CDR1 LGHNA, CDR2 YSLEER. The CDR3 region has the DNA TGCGCCAGCAGCCAAGTAGGGACAGGGAAGAACTATGGCTACACCTTC. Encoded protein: CASSQVGTGKNYGYTF.

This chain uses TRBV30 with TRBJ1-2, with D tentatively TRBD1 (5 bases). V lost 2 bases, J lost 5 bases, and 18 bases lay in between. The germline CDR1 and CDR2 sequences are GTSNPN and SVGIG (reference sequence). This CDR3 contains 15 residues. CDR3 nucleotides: TGTGCCTGGAGTCAAAGATGGACTTCAGGGTATGGCTACACCTTC. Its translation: CAWSQRWTSGYGYTF.

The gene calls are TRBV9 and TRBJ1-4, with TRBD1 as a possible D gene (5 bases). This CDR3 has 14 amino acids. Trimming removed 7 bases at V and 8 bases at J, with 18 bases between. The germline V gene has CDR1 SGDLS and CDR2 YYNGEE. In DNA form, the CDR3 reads TGTGCCAGCGCCCTAGCGGGGGATGGCGAAAAACTGTTTTTT. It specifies CASALAGDGEKLFF.

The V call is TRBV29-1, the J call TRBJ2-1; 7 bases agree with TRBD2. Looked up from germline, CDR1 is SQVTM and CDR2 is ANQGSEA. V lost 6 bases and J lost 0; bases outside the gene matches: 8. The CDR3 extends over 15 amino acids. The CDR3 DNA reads TGCAGCGTCGAGACTAGCCTGAGCTCCTACAATGAGCAGTTCTTC. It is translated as CSVETSLSSYNEQFF.